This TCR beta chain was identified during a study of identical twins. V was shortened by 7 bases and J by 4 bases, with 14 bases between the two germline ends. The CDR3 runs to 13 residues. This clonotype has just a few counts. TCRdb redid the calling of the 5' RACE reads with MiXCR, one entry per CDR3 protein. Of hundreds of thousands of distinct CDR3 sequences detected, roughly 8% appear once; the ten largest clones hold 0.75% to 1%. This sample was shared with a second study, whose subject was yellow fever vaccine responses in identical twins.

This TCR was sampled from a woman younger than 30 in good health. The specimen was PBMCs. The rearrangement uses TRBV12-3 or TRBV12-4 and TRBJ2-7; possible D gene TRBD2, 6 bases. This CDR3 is CASNEGLVYEQYF. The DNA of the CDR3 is TGTGCCAGCAACGAGGGACTGGTTTACGAGCAGTACTTC.